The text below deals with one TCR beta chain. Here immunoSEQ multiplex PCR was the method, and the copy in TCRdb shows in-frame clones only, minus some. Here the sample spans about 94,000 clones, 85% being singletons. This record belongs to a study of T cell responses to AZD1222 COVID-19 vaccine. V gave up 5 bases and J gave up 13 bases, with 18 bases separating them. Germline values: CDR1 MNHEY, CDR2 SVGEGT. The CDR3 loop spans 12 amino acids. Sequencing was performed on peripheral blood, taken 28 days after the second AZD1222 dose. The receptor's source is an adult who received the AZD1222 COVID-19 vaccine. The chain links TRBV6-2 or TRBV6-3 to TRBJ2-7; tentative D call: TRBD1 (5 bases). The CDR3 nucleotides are TGTGCCAGCAGTCGACTCAGGGCCCCGCGATACTTC. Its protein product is CASSRLRAPRYF.